These 15 T cell receptor beta chains originate from one sample sequenced in a study of T cell responses to AZD1222 COVID-19 vaccine (dated by TCRdb to the early 2020s). Receptors were amplified or captured by the immunoSEQ multiplex PCR assay. TCRdb obtained this table from immuneACCESS and retained in-frame rearrangements with V and J assigned. These tables miss some clones; where compared with another copy, unresolved V genes account for less than half of the shortfall, and the remainder is unexplained. The sample table shows 150,000 or so clones, and 70% to 90% are seen once. Of the sample, 1.5% to 2% is held by the ten largest clones. Per the publication, the time point label means: baseline before first vaccination. The sequencing here drew on peripheral blood, taken on day 0 of AZD1222 vaccination. These receptors were taken from an adult in good health.

V is TRBV11-3 and J is TRBJ2-5; D may match TRBD1 or TRBD2 (6 bases each). In germline, CDR1 is SGHNT, CDR2 YENEEA. CDR3 length: 17 amino acids. Deletions cut 5 bases from V and 0 bases from J, with 19 bases between. CDR3 in DNA: TGTGCCAGCAGCGTAGGGGGGCAGATTGGAGACCAAGAGACCCAGTACTTC. Amino acids: CASSVGGQIGDQETQYF.

This clone was picked up one time. This chain links TRBV27 with TRBJ2-6; 7 bases fit TRBD1. From germline, CDR1 is MNHEY and CDR2 SMNVEV (reference sequence). The CDR3 consists of 15 residues. Germline trimming cut 6 bases from V and 0 bases from J; bases unmatched to any gene: 2. In DNA, the CDR3 is TGTGCCAGCAGGCCAGGGGGCTCTGGGGCCAACGTCCTGACTTTC. Protein product: CASRPGGSGANVLTF.

The genes are TRBV19 and TRBJ2-2, with D uncertain. The CDR3 totals 14 residues. The germline gives CDR1 LNHDA, CDR2 SQIVND (reference sequence). V was pared by 1 base and J by 6 bases, with 9 bases between. The CDR3: CASSIGSGPGELFF. The CDR3, as DNA: TGTGCCAGTAGTATAGGTTCTGGCCCCGGGGAGCTGTTTTTT.

The chain combines TRBV4-3 with TRBJ2-2, with D unclear. The CDR3 has 14 amino acids. Germline V gives CDR1 LGHNA, CDR2 YSLEER. The V gene lost 1 base and the J gene lost 1 base, with 4 bases spanning the gap. The CDR3 DNA reads as TGCGCCAGCAGCCAAGTTTTGAACACCGGGGAGCTGTTTTTT. Protein sequence: CASSQVLNTGELFF.

The genes are TRBV19 and TRBJ1-5, with 11 bases fitting TRBD1. The germline V gene encodes CDR1 LNHDA and CDR2 SQIVND (reference sequence). There are 17 residues in the CDR3. The V and J ends lost 6 bases and 0 bases, in that order; junction bases with no gene match: 7. The CDR3 here is CASRRDRGTYSNQPQHF. The DNA of the CDR3 is TGTGCCAGTAGGCGGGACAGGGGGACTTATAGCAATCAGCCCCAGCATTTT.

The chain joins TRBV3-1 (or the pseudogene TRBV3-2) to TRBJ2-3, with unresolved D. Per germline, CDR1 LGHDT and CDR2 YNNKEL (reference sequence). The CDR3 has 15 amino acids. Trimming shortened V by 1 base and J by 1 base, and 9 bases separated the two germline ends. This CDR3 reads CASSQGSARTDTQYF. CDR3 bases: TGTGCCAGCAGCCAAGGGAGCGCCCGCACAGATACGCAGTATTTT.

The V gene is TRBV6-1, the J gene TRBJ1-2; D is undetermined. CDR3 length equals 16 residues. Trimming stripped 2 bases from V and 1 base from J, with 14 bases between. Germline lookup yields CDR1 MNHNS and CDR2 SASEGT. CDR3 coding DNA: TGTGCCAGCAGTGAATGGCAGCCTGGGCGTAACTATGGCTACACCTTC. Translating it yields CASSEWQPGRNYGYTF.

The chain couples TRBV4-3 to TRBJ2-2; D gene unclear. V dropped 0 bases and J dropped 8 bases, with 10 bases sitting between them. This CDR3 contains 14 residues. The germline CDR1 and CDR2 sequences are LGHNA and YSLEER. In nucleotides, the CDR3 is TGCGCCAGCAGCCAAGAGTACGGCATGGGGGAGCTGTTTTTT. It is translated as CASSQEYGMGELFF.

The V and J genes are TRBV5-4 and TRBJ2-7; D call uncertain. CDR3 size: 15 residues. Germline V gives CDR1 SGHNT, CDR2 YYREEE (reference sequence). The V and J ends lost 0 bases and 0 bases respectively, with 10 bases between them. The CDR3 region is CASSLGGPNSYEQYF. The DNA for the CDR3 is TGTGCCAGCAGCTTGGGGGGTCCTAACTCCTACGAGCAGTACTTC.

V gene TRBV29-1 combines with J gene TRBJ2-4, with TRBD1 matching over 10 bases. The V gene end was trimmed by 4 bases and the J gene end by 6 bases; junction bases not matched to a gene: 12. The CDR3 has 16 amino acids. Germline CDR1 SQVTM, CDR2 ANQGSEA. The CDR3 protein is CSVGFGRQGAGNIQYF. The CDR3 DNA reads as TGCAGCGTTGGGTTCGGGAGACAGGGGGCCGGAAACATTCAGTACTTC. The complete variable domain, with remaining parts taken from reference TRBV29-1 and TRBJ2-4, reads SAVISQKPSRDICQRGTSLTIQCQVDSQVTMMFWYRQQPGQSLTLIATANQGSEATYESGFVIDKFPISRPNLTFSTLTVSNMSPEDSSIYLCSVGFGRQGAGNIQYFGAGTRLSVL.

This clone was found a few times. V gene TRBV29-1 combines with J gene TRBJ2-1, with D perhaps TRBD1 (6 bases). V shed 3 bases and J shed 5 bases, with 11 bases lying between them. CDR1 and CDR2 from the germline V gene are SQVTM and ANQGSEA. The CDR3 sequence is 13 residues long. The CDR3 sequence is CSVDPDSNNEQFF. In DNA form, the CDR3 reads TGCAGCGTTGATCCGGACAGCAACAATGAGCAGTTCTTC.

V is TRBV5-1 and J is TRBJ1-1; D uncertain. Germline CDR1 reads SGHRS; CDR2 reads YFSETQ. Trimming took 4 bases from V and 1 from J, leaving 11 bases between them. The CDR3 covers 14 residues. CDR3 sequence: CASSPSTQNTEAFF. The CDR3 DNA sequence: TGCGCCAGCAGCCCCTCGACTCAGAACACTGAAGCTTTCTTT.

This chain connects TRBV2 to TRBJ1-6; D not certain. CDR1 is SNHLY, CDR2 FYNNEI, per germline. Trimming stripped 9 bases from V and 10 bases from J, with 22 bases between. The CDR3 spans 15 residues. DNA of the CDR3: TGTGCCAGTGTAAGGCGGGGAGTGATAAACTCACCCCTCCACTTT. This gives the protein CASVRRGVINSPLHF.

V usage is TRBV5-1 and J usage is TRBJ1-1, with 10 positions matching TRBD1. CDR3 length equals 15 residues. The germline V gene has CDR1 SGHRS and CDR2 YFSETQ. V shed 7 bases, J shed 3 bases, and the junction held 9 bases outside the gene matches. CDR3 residues: CASGLDRGRDTEAFF. The CDR3 region has the DNA TGCGCCAGCGGCCTCGACAGGGGGCGTGACACTGAAGCTTTCTTT.

This chain connects TRBV20-1 to TRBJ2-7; D gene unclear. The CDR3 is made up of 11 amino acids. Trimming took off 8 bases at V and 6 bases at J, with 14 bases between the two ends. In germline, CDR1 is DFQATT, CDR2 SNEGSKA (reference sequence). The CDR3 DNA sequence: TGCAGTCCCACATTAGCCGTCGAGCAGTACTTC. The encoded protein is CSPTLAVEQYF.